Listed here is a single T cell receptor (beta chain). The target antigen is unknown. Template material for TCR beta VDJ and CDR3 profiling consisted of genomic DNA. A single record per CDR3 protein comes from TCRdb applying MiXCR to the reads. Of about 180,000 distinct CDR3 sequences listed, 45% to 60% are singletons. The patients chosen for sequencing had shown expansion of CD8+CD57+ cells (detected by flow cytometry). Each patient gave a blood sample that was collected before any therapy had been received. This record belongs to a study of CD8+CD57+ T cells in acquired aplastic anemia. Study findings and constraints: Patients had around 30 CD8+ CDR3 sequences in common with controls (the shared set).

The germline V gene encodes CDR1 ENHRY and CDR2 SYGVKD. V shed 2 bases and J 5 bases; nucleotides not matched to a gene: 1. The CDR3 extends over 14 amino acids. The sample was sorted CD4+, CD8+, or CD8+CD57+ T cells (not recorded which) from PBMCs. This clonotype was sampled from a human donor with aplastic anemia. V is TRBV10-3 and J is TRBJ2-7, with 12 bases lining up with TRBD2. The CDR3 nucleotides read TGTGCCATCAGTGAGAGGACTAGCGGGAACGAGCAGTACTTC. Amino acids: CAISERTSGNEQYF.